This entry concerns a single T cell receptor beta chain. Its antigen is still unknown. The record originates from a study of OX40 agonist ivuxolimab in advanced cancers. The overall study: The patients received ivuxolimab by intravenous route every 2 weeks at 0.01 to 10 mg/kg. Patients with hepatocellular carcinoma, melanoma, renal cell or head and neck cancer made up the dose-escalation patients. Broader study findings: Clonal expansion by week 6 occurred in CD4+ and CD8+ blood T cells (at 0.1 to 3.0 mg/kg).

Repertoires were generated with immunoSEQ multiplex PCR, while TCRdb's copy carries only in-frame clones and drops some. The sample holds about 66,000 clones, 65% to 85% seen once. The starting material was CD4+ or CD8+ T cells sorted from blood, obtained in a trial of the OX40 agonist ivuxolimab. The source of this sequence is an adult with an advanced solid tumor such as melanoma, head and neck, liver or kidney cancer.

The CDR3 bases are TGTGCCAGCAGTTACTCGCGAGATTCACCCCTCCACTTT. Translating it yields CASSYSRDSPLHF. The chain has TRBV6-5 and TRBJ1-6, with unresolved D. The ends were cut back, 0 bases at V and 8 bases at J, with 5 bases in the middle. The germline gives CDR1 MNHEY, CDR2 SVGAGI. The CDR3 has 13 residues.